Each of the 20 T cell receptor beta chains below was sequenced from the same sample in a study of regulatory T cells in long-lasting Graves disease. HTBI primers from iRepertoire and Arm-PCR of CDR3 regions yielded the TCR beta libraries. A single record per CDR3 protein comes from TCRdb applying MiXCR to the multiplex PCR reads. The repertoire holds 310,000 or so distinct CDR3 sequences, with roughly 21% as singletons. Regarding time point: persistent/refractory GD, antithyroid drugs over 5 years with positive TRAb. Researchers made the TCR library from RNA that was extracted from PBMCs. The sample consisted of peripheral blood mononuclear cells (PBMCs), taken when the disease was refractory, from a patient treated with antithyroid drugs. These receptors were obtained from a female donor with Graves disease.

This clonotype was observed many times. CDR3 sequence (DNA): TGTGCCAGCAGTTTTTTCGGGAACTCCTACGAGCAGTACTTC. Its protein product is CASSFFGNSYEQYF. The chain links TRBV12-3 or TRBV12-4 to TRBJ2-7, with D possibly TRBD2 on 5 matching bases. The length of the CDR3 is 14 residues. Between the trimmed V and J ends, which lost 3 bases and 0 bases, there was a span of 9 bases.

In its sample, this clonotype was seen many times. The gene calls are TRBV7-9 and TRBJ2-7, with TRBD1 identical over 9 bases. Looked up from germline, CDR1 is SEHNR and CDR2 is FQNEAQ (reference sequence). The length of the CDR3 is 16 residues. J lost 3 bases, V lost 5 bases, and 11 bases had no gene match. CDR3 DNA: TGTGCCAGCAGCCTCGAAGTGAGGACAGGGGTCTACGAGCAGTACTTC. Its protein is CASSLEVRTGVYEQYF.

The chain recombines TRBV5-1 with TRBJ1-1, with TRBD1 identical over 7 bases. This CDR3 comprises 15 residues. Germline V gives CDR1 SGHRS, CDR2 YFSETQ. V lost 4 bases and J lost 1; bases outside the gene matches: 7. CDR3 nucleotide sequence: TGCGCCAGCAGCCGAAATACAGGGGCGAACACTGAAGCTTTCTTT. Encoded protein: CASSRNTGANTEAFF. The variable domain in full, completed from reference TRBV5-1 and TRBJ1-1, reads KAGVTQTPRYLIKTRGQQVTLSCSPISGHRSVSWYQQTPGQGLQFLFEYFSETQRNKGNFPGRFSGRQFSNSRSEMNVSTLELGDSALYLCASSRNTGANTEAFFGQGTRLTVV.

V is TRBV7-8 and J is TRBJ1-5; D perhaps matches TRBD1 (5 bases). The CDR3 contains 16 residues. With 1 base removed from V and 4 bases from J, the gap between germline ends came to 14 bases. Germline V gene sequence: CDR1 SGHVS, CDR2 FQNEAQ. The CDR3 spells CASSLGPQGWNQPQHF. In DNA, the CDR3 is TGTGCCAGCAGCTTAGGTCCCCAGGGTTGGAATCAGCCCCAGCATTTT. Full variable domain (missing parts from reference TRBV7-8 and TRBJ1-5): GAGVSQSPRYKVAKRGQDVALRCDPISGHVSLFWYQQALGQGPEFLTYFQNEAQLDKSGLPSDRFFAERPEGSVSTLKIQRTQQEDSAVYLCASSLGPQGWNQPQHFGDGTRLSIL.

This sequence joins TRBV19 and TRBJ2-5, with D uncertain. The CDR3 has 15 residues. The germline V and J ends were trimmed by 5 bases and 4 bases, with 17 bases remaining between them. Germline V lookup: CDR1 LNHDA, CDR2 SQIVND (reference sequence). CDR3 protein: CASSPNGGPPETQYF. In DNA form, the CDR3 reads TGTGCCAGTAGTCCAAACGGCGGTCCACCAGAGACCCAGTACTTC.

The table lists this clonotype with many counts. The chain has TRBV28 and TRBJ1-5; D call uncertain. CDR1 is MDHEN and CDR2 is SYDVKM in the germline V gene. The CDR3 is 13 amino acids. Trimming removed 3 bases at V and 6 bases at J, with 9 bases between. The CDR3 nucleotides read TGTGCCAGCAGTTTCAGTTTTGGTCAGCCCCAGCATTTT. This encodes CASSFSFGQPQHF.

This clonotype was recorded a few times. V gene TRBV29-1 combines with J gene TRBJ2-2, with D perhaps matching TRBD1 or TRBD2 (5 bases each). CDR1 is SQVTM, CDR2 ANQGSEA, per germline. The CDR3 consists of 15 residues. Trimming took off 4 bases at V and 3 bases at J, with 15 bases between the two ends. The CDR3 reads CSVGPLRGDTGELFF. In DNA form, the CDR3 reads TGCAGCGTTGGTCCCCTCCGGGGCGACACCGGGGAGCTGTTTTTT.

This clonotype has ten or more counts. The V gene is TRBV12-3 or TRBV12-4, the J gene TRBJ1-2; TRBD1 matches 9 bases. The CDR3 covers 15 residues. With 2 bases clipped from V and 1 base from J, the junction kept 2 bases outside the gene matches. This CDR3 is CASSLPGQGNYGYTF. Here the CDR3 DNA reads TGTGCCAGCAGTTTACCGGGACAGGGTAACTATGGCTACACCTTC.

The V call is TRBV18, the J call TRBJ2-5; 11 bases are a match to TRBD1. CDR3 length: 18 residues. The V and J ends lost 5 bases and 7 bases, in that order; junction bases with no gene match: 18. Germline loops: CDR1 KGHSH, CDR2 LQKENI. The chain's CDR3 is CASSFGQGAPERFATQYF. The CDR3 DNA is TGTGCCAGCTCATTTGGACAGGGGGCACCCGAACGATTCGCGACCCAGTACTTC.

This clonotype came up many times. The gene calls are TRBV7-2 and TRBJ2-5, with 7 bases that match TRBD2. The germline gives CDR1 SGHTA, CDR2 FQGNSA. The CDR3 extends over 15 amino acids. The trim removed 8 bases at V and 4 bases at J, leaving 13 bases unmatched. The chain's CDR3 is CASGLGRGRSETQYF. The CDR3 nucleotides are TGTGCCAGCGGACTAGGGCGGGGCCGGTCAGAGACCCAGTACTTC. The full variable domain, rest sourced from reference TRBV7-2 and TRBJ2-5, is GAGVSQSPSNKVTEKGKDVELRCDPISGHTALYWYRQSLGQGLEFLIYFQGNSAPDKSGLPSDRFSAERTGGSVSTLTIQRTQQEDSAVYLCASGLGRGRSETQYFGPGTRLLVL.

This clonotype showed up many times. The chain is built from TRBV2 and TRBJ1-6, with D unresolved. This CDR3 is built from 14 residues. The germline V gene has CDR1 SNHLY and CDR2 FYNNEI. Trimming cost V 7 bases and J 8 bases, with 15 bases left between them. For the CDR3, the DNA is TGTGCCAGCAAATTATTTGACCGAGATTCACCCCTCCACTTT. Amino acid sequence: CASKLFDRDSPLHF.

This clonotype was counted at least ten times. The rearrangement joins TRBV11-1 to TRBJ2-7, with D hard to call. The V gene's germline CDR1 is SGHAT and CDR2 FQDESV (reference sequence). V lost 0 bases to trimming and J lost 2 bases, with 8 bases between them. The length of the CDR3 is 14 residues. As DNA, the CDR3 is TGTGCCAGCAGCTTAGCAGGACGCCCCTACGAGCAGTACTTC. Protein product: CASSLAGRPYEQYF.

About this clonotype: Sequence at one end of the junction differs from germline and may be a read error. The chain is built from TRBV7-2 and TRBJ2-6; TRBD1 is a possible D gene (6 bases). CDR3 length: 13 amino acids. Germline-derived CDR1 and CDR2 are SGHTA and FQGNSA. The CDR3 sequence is CASSKSGTRPLLF. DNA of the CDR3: TGTGCCAGCAGCAAAAGTGGGACAAGGCCACTTCTTTTC.

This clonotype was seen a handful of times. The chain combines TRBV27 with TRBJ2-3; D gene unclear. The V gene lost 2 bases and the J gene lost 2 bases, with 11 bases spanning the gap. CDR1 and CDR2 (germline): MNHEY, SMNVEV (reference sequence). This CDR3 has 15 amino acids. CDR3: CASSLSQAITDTQYF. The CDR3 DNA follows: TGTGCCAGCAGTTTAAGTCAAGCGATCACAGATACGCAGTATTTT.

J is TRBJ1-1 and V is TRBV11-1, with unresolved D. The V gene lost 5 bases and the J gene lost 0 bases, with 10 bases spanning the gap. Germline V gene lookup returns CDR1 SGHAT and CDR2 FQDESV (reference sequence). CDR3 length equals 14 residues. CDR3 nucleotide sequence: TGTGCCAGCAGCCCTCTAGTCATGAACACTGAAGCTTTCTTT. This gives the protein CASSPLVMNTEAFF.

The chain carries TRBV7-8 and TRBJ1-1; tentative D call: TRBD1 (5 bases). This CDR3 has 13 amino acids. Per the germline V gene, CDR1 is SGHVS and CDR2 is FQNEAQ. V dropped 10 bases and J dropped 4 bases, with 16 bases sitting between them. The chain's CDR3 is CATTVLGGTEAFF. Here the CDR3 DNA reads TGTGCCACCACAGTGTTGGGGGGCACTGAAGCTTTCTTT.

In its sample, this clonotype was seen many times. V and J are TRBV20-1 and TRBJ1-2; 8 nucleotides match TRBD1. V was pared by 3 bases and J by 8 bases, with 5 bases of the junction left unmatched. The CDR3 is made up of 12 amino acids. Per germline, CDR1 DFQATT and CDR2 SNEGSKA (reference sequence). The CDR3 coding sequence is TGCAGTGCTAGTCTTACAGGGGGGGGCTACACCTTC. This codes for CSASLTGGGYTF.

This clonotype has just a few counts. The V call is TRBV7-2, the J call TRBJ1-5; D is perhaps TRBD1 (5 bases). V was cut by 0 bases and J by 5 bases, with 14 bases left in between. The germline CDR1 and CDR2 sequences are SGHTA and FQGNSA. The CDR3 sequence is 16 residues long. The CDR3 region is CASSLARVRGDQPQHF. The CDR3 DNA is TGTGCCAGCAGCTTAGCGCGTGTGAGGGGTGATCAGCCCCAGCATTTT.

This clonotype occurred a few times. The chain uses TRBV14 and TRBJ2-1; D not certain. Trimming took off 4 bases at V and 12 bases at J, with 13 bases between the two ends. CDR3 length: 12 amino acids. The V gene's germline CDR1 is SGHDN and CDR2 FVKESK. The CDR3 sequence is CASSRLSLGQFF. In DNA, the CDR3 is TGTGCCAGCAGCCGTTTATCCCTGGGGCAGTTCTTC.

In nucleotides, the CDR3 is TGCAGTGCTAGAGATTCGACTAGCTCCAAAAACATTCAGTACTTC. Translated: CSARDSTSSKNIQYF. V and J are TRBV20-1 and TRBJ2-4; 7 bases align to TRBD2. V dropped 0 bases and J dropped 2; count of bases not matched to a gene: 4. The CDR3 is made up of 15 amino acids. The germline V gene has CDR1 DFQATT and CDR2 SNEGSKA (reference sequence).